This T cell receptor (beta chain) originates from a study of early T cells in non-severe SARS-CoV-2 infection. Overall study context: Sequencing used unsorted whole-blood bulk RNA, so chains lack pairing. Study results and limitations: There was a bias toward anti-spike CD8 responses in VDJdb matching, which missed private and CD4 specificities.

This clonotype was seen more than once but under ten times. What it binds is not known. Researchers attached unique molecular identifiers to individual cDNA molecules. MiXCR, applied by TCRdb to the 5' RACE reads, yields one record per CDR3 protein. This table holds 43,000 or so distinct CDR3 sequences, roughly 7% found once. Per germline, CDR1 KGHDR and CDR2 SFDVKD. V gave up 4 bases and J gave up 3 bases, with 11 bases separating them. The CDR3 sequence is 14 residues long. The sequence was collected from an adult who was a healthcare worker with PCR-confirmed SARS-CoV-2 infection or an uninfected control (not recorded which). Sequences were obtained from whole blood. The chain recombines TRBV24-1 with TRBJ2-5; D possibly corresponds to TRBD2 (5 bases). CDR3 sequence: CATSDSDLKETQYF. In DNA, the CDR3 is TGTGCCACCAGTGACTCGGACTTAAAAGAGACCCAGTACTTC.